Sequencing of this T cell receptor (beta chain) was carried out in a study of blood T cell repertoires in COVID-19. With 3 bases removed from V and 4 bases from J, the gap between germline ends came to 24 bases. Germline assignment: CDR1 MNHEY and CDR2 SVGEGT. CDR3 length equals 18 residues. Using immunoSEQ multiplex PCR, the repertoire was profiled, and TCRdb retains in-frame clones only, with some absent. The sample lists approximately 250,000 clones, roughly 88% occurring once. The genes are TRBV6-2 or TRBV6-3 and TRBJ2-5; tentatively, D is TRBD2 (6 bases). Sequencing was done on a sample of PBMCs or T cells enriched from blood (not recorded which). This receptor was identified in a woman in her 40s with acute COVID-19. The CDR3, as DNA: TGTGCCAGCAGTTATTCCGTCGGGAGTGAAGGGAGTAGAGAGACCCAGTACTTC. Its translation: CASSYSVGSEGSRETQYF.